The 4 T cell receptor beta chains below all came from one sample that was sequenced in a study of CD8 T cells in Susac syndrome. RNA was extracted with the RNeasy kit, and a quantity of about 0.45 to 1 ug was reverse transcribed using random hexamers. TCRdb reprocessed the immunoSEQ multiplex PCR reads with MiXCR, giving one entry per CDR3 protein. The table lists about 150,000 distinct CDR3 sequences, about 95% of them singletons, with roughly 0.15% in the top ten. Specimen: CD8+ T cells from PBMCs. These receptors were taken from a human donor with multiple sclerosis.

This rearrangement joins TRBV5-1 to TRBJ2-7, with TRBD1 matching 7 bases. Germline V CDR1 and CDR2: SGHRS, YFSETQ. V was clipped by 0 bases and J by 0 bases; unmatched bases: 0. The CDR3 length is 14 residues. CDR3 loop: CASSLGDSSYEQYF. The CDR3 bases are TGCGCCAGCAGCTTGGGGGACAGCTCCTACGAGCAGTACTTC.

This sequence joins TRBV7-3 and TRBJ2-3; no clear D gene. CDR1 SGHTA and CDR2 FQGTGA come from the germline V gene. This CDR3 region has 14 residues. The V end was cut by 4 bases, the J end by 2 bases, with 10 bases between. The CDR3 DNA follows: TGTGCCAGCAGCTCCCACCGAAACACAGATACGCAGTATTTT. This codes for CASSSHRNTDTQYF.

The rearrangement links TRBV20-1 to TRBJ2-1; D is uncertain. The CDR3 loop spans 13 amino acids. CDR1 is DFQATT, CDR2 SNEGSKA, per germline (reference sequence). Trimming pared 5 bases from V and 9 bases from J, leaving 17 bases between. For the CDR3, the DNA is TGCAGTGCTCCCGAGGTTCCTACTGGTGAGCAGTTCTTC. This encodes CSAPEVPTGEQFF.

V usage is TRBV7-9 and J usage is TRBJ1-6; D may be TRBD1 (5 bases). Germline-derived CDR1 and CDR2 are SEHNR and FQNEAQ (reference sequence). The CDR3 has 13 residues. Trimming stripped 4 bases from V and 10 bases from J, with 11 bases between. Written as DNA, the CDR3 is TGTGCCAGCAGCTCTCCGGGACGCTCACCCCTCCACTTT. Amino acids: CASSSPGRSPLHF.